This T cell receptor beta chain was identified in a study of T cell repertoires in cytomegalovirus infection. Study in general: Selection of CMV epitopes for the study included recently identified HLA-C-restricted and well-studied HLA-B-restricted ones. CMV infection plus the matching HLA type was flagged by public TCR beta signatures. Study-wide results and limits: HLA-C-restricted CMV-specific TCR beta clonotypes prevailed in the ex vivo response. Frequencies of public TCR beta families were cumulated, and this identified carriers of CMV plus the relevant HLA.

TCRdb redid the calling of the reads with MiXCR, one entry per CDR3 protein. The repertoire holds about 220,000 distinct CDR3 sequences, around 35% seen once, with 59% in the top ten. On this clonotype itself: Its antigen is undetermined.

Per the germline V gene, CDR1 is MGHRA and CDR2 is YSYEKL. The CDR3 loop spans 15 amino acids. V dropped 3 bases and J dropped 6; count of bases not matched to a gene: 7. V usage is TRBV4-1 and J usage is TRBJ2-1; 8 bases agree with TRBD1. This receptor was taken from a human donor in good health (CMV status not recorded). Some clones in this sample may be carry-over from other donors' samples. Specimen: CD8+ T cells from cultured PBMCs, collected from culture after CMV antigen stimulation. In DNA, the CDR3 is TGCGCCAGCAGCCAGGGGACAGGAGGACCCAATGAGCAGTTCTTC. Protein sequence: CASSQGTGGPNEQFF.